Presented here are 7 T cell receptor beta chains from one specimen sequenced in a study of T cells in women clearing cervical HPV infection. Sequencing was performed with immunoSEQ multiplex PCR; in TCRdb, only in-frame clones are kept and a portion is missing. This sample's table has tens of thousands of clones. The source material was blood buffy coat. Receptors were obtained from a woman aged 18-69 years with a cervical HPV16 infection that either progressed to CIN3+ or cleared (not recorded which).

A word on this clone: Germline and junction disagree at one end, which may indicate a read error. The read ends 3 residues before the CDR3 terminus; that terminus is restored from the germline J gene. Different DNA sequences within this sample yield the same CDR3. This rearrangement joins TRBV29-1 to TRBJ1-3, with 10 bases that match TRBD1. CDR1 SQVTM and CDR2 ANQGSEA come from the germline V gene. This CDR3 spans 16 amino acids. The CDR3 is CSVEDTGTGVGNTIYF. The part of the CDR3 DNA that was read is TGCAGCGTTGAAGATACCGGGACAGGGGTAGGAAACACA.

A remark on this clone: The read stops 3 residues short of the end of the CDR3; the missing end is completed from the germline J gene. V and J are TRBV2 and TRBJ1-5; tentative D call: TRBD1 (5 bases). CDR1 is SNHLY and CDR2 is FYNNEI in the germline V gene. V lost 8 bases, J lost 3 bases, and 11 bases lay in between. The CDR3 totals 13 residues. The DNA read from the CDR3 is TGTGCCAGCGCTTGGGGACTCAATCAGCCC. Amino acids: CASAWGLNQP. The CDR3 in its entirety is CASAWGLNQPQHF.

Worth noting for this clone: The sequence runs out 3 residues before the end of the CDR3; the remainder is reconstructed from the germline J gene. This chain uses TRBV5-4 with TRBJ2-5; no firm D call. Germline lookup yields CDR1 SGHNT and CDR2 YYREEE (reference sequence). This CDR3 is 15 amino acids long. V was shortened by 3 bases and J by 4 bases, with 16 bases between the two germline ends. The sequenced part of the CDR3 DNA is TGTGCCAGCAGCTCTACCCAGAATTCGGGAGAGACC. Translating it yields CASSSTQNSGET. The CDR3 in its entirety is CASSSTQNSGETQYF.

The CDR3 sequence is CASSSNRISGNTIYF. The CDR3 DNA, read in part, is TGTGCCAGCAGCTCAAACAGGATTTCTGGAAACACC. This chain joins TRBV7-2 and TRBJ1-3; tentatively, D is TRBD1 (5 bases). The read stops 3 residues short of the end of the CDR3; the missing end is completed from the germline J gene. CDR3 length equals 15 residues. V lost 4 bases to trimming and J lost 1 base, with 11 bases between them. Germline values: CDR1 SGHTA, CDR2 FQGNSA.

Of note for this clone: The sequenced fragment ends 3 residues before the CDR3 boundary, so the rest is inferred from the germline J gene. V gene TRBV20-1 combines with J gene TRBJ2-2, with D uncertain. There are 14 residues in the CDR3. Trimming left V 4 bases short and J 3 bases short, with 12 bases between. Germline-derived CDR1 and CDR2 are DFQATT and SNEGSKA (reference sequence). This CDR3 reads CSATPPRDTGELFF. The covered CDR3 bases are TGCAGTGCTACCCCTCCTCGGGACACCGGGGAG.

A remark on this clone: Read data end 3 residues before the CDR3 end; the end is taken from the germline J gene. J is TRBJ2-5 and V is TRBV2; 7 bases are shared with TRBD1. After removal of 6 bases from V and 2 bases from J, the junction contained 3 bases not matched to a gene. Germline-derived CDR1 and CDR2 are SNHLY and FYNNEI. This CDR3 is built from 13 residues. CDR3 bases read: TGTGCCAGCAGGTGGACAGGACAAGAGACC. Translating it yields CASRWTGQET. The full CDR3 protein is CASRWTGQETQYF.

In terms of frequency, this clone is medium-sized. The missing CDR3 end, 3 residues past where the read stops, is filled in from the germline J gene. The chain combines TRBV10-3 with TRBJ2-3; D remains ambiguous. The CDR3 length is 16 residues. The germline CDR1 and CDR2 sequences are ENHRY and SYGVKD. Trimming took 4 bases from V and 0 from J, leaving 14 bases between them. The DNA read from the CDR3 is TGTGCCATCAGTGTTAGGGCTACACATAGCACAGATACG. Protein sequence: CAISVRATHSTDT. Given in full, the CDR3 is CAISVRATHSTDTQYF.